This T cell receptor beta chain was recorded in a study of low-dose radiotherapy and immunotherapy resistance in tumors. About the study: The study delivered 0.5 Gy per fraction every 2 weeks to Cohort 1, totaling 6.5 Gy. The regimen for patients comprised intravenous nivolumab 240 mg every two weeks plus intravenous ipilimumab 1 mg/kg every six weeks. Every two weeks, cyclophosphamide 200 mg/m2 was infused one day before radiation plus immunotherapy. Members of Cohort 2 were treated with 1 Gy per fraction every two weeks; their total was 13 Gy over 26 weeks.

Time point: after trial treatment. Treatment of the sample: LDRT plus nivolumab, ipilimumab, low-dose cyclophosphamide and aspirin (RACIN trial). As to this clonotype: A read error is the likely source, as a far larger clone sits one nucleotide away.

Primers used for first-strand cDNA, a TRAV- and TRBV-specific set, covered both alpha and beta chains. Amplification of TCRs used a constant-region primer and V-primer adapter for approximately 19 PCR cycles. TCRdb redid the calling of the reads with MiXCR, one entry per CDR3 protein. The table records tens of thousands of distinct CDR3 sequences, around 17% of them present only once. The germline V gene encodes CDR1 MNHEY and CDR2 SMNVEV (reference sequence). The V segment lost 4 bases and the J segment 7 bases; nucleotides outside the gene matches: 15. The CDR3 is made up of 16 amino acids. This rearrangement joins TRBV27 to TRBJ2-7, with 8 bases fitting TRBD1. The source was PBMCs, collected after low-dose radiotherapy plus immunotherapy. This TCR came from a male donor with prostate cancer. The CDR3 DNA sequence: TGTGCCAGCAGTTATACAGGGGGGAGCTCCTACAATGAGCAGTACTTC. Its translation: CASSYTGGSSYNEQYF.